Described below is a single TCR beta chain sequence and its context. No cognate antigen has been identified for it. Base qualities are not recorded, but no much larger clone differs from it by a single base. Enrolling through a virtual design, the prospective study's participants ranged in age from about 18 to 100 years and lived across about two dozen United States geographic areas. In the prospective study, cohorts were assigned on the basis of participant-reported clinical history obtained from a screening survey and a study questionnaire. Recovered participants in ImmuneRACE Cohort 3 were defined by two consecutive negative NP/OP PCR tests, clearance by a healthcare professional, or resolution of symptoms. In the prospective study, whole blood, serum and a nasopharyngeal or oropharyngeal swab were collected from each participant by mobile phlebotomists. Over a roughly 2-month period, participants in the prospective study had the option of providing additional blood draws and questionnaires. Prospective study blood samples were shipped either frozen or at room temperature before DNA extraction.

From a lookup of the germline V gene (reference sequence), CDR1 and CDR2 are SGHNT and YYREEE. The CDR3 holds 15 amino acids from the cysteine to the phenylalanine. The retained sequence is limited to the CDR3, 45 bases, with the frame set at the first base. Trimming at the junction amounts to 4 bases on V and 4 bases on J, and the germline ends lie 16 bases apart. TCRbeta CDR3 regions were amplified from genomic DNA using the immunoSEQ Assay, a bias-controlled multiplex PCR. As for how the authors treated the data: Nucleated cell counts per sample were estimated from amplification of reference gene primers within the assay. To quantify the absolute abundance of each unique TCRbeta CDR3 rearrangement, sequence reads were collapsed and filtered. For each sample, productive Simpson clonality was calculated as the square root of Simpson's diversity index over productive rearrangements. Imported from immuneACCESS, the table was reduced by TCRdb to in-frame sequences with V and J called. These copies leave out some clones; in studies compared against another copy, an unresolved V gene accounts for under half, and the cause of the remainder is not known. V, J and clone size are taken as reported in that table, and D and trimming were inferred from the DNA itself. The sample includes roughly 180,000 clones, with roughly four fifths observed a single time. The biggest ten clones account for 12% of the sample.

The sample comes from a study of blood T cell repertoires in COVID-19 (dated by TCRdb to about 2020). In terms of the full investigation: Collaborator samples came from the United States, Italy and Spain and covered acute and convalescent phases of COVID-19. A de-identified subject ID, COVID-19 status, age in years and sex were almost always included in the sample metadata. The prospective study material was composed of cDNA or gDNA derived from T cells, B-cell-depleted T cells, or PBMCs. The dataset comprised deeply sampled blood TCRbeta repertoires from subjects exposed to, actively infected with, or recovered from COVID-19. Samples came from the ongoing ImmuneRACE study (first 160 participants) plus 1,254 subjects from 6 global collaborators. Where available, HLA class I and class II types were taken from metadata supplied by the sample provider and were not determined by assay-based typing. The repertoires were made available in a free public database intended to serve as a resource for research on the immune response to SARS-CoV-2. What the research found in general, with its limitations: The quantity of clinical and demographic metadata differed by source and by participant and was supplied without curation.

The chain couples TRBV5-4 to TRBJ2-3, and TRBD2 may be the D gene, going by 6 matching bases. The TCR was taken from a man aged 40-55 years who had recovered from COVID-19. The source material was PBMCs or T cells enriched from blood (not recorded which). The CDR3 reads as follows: CASSTGGSFADTQYF. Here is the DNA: TGTGCCAGCAGCACTGGGGGGAGCTTCGCAGATACGCAGTATTTT.